Each of the 21 T cell receptor beta chains below was sequenced from the same sample in a study of shared clonotypes between healthy human individuals. The repertoire was sequenced with immunoSEQ multiplex PCR; TCRdb's copy has only in-frame clones and lacks some. Among roughly 1,500,000 clones listed, roughly 98% were seen once. Sequencing input: naive CD4+ T cells sorted from blood. Subset here: CD45RA+ positively selected. The source of these receptors is a man aged 25-40 years in good health.

This clone appeared once. This sequence joins TRBV5-4 and TRBJ2-1; D may be TRBD2 (5 bases). Trimming shortened V by 0 bases and J by 3 bases, and 10 bases separated the two germline ends. Germline-derived CDR1 and CDR2 are SGHNT and YYREEE (reference sequence). The CDR3 has 15 residues. The CDR3 DNA reads TGTGCCAGCAGCTTGGCAGGAGGTGGCTACAATGAGCAGTTCTTC. Protein product: CASSLAGGGYNEQFF.

Worth noting for this clone: The same CDR3 can be traced to other DNA sequences in this sample. The V call is TRBV9, the J call TRBJ2-3, with 9 positions matching TRBD2. V lost 0 bases to trimming and J lost 3 bases; unmatched junction nucleotides: 2. Germline-derived CDR1 and CDR2 are SGDLS and YYNGEE. CDR3 length: 15 amino acids. The CDR3 sequence: CASSVGLAGTDTQYF. The CDR3 nucleotides read TGTGCCAGCAGCGTAGGGCTAGCGGGAACAGATACGCAGTATTTT.

V usage is TRBV29-1 and J usage is TRBJ1-1, with D perhaps TRBD1 (5 bases). This CDR3 is built from 15 residues. CDR1 SQVTM and CDR2 ANQGSEA come from the germline V gene. V shed 4 bases and J shed 7 bases, with 22 bases lying between them. In DNA form, the CDR3 reads TGCAGCGTTGGGGGCCATTGGCGGGGTGGGAATGAAGCTTTCTTT. Translating it yields CSVGGHWRGGNEAFF.

The V gene is TRBV27, the J gene TRBJ1-5; TRBD1 is a possible D gene (6 bases). This CDR3 has 15 amino acids. Per the germline V gene, CDR1 is MNHEY and CDR2 is SMNVEV (reference sequence). V lost 5 bases and J lost 6, with 17 bases in between. DNA of the CDR3: TGTGCCAGCAGTGCTCACGGGACACCGATTCAGCCCCAGCATTTT. Translated: CASSAHGTPIQPQHF.

This chain links TRBV5-1 with TRBJ2-5; the D gene could be TRBD1 or TRBD2 (5 bases each). Germline V gene lookup returns CDR1 SGHRS and CDR2 YFSETQ. With 2 bases removed from V and 5 bases from J, the gap between germline ends came to 16 bases. There are 15 residues in the CDR3. CDR3 sequence reads: CASSLSGTLGETQYF. Written as DNA, the CDR3 is TGCGCCAGCAGCTTATCCGGGACGCTGGGGGAGACCCAGTACTTC.

This chain links TRBV5-1 with TRBJ2-1; 9 bases are shared with TRBD2. The CDR3 runs 17 residues. Trimming cost V 1 base and J 2 bases; bases outside gene matches: 7. The germline V gene encodes CDR1 SGHRS and CDR2 YFSETQ. CDR3 sequence: CASSLIGSGSTYNEQFF. The CDR3 DNA sequence: TGCGCCAGCAGCTTGATTGGTAGCGGGAGTACCTACAATGAGCAGTTCTTC. The whole variable domain, remainder taken from reference TRBV5-1 and TRBJ2-1, is KAGVTQTPRYLIKTRGQQVTLSCSPISGHRSVSWYQQTPGQGLQFLFEYFSETQRNKGNFPGRFSGRQFSNSRSEMNVSTLELGDSALYLCASSLIGSGSTYNEQFFGPGTRLTVL.

J is TRBJ2-7 and V is TRBV4-3; 9 bases align to TRBD1. Looked up from germline, CDR1 is LGHNA and CDR2 is YSLEER. The CDR3 runs to 20 residues. V dropped 4 bases and J dropped 0; count of bases not matched to a gene: 19. As DNA, the CDR3 is TGCGCCAGCAGCCCCGGGCTTGGGGGTTTCGGGACAGGGTACTCCTACGAGCAGTACTTC. Its protein is CASSPGLGGFGTGYSYEQYF.

The chain employs TRBV5-4 and TRBJ2-7, with D tentatively TRBD1 (5 bases). Germline CDR1 reads SGHNT; CDR2 reads YYREEE (reference sequence). Deletions cut 3 bases from V and 1 base from J, with 14 bases between. The CDR3 length is 15 residues. The CDR3 loop reads CASSSQGGGSYEQYF. For the CDR3, the DNA is TGTGCCAGCAGCTCCCAGGGTGGTGGGTCCTACGAGCAGTACTTC.

The V and J genes are TRBV7-9 and TRBJ1-5; 9 bases match TRBD1. This CDR3 is built from 18 residues. Germline CDR1 is SEHNR and CDR2 is FQNEAQ (reference sequence). V lost 1 base and J lost 0; bases outside the gene matches: 7. This chain's CDR3 is CASSLVVRDRDSNQPQHF. Here the CDR3 DNA reads TGTGCCAGCAGCTTAGTGGTACGGGACAGGGATAGCAATCAGCCCCAGCATTTT. Looking up the rest from reference TRBV7-9 and TRBJ1-5 gives the full variable domain: DTGVSQNPRHKITKRGQNVTFRCDPISEHNRLYWYRQTLGQGPEFLTYFQNEAQLEKSRLLSDRFSAERPKGSFSTLEIQRTEQGDSAMYLCASSLVVRDRDSNQPQHFGDGTRLSIL.

The V and J genes are TRBV11-2 and TRBJ2-5; D is undetermined. This CDR3 region has 12 residues. From germline, CDR1 is SGHAT and CDR2 FQNNGV. Trimming took 10 bases from V and 2 from J, leaving 11 bases between them. For the CDR3, the DNA is TGTGCCACTGAGAGGCGTCAAGAGACCCAGTACTTC. As protein: CATERRQETQYF.

The V and J genes are TRBV7-2 and TRBJ2-2; D not resolved. The CDR3 has 14 amino acids. Germline CDR1 is SGHTA and CDR2 is FQGNSA. V was clipped by 2 bases and J by 5 bases, with 9 bases between them. The CDR3 is CASSLPVPTGELFF. Written as DNA, the CDR3 is TGTGCCAGCAGCTTACCAGTCCCAACCGGGGAGCTGTTTTTT.

V usage is TRBV30 and J usage is TRBJ1-2; D is undetermined. CDR1 and CDR2 (germline): GTSNPN, SVGIG (reference sequence). The CDR3 has 13 amino acids. V was trimmed by 1 base and J by 4 bases, leaving 10 bases between them. CDR3 protein: CAWSALASYGYTF. The CDR3 DNA sequence: TGTGCCTGGAGTGCACTAGCTTCCTATGGCTACACCTTC.

The chain combines TRBV7-3 with TRBJ2-3; 7 bases are shared with TRBD1. This CDR3 is 13 amino acids long. Germline CDR1 and CDR2: SGHTA and FQGTGA. The V and J ends lost 2 bases and 10 bases, in that order; junction bases with no gene match: 6. The CDR3 sequence is CASSLVRGRSQYF. The CDR3, as DNA: TGTGCCAGCAGCTTAGTTAGGGGGCGGTCGCAGTATTTT.

This clone was seen a single time. V and J are TRBV5-4 and TRBJ2-7; 13 nucleotides match TRBD2. The junction had 12 bases not matched to a gene; V was cut back by 4 bases and J by 2 bases. The CDR3 sequence is 18 residues long. Germline CDR1 and CDR2: SGHNT and YYREEE (reference sequence). In nucleotides, the CDR3 is TGTGCCAGCAGCGACATACTAGGACTAGCGGGAGACCCCTACGAGCAGTACTTC. Translation gives CASSDILGLAGDPYEQYF.

The V and J genes are TRBV10-2 and TRBJ1-4, with a tentative D call TRBD1 (6 bases). V was shortened by 6 bases and J by 8 bases, with 10 bases between the two germline ends. In germline, CDR1 is WSHSY, CDR2 SAAADI. This CDR3 has 12 residues. The CDR3 reads CASRSDREKLFF. DNA for the CDR3: TGCGCCAGCAGGTCCGACAGGGAAAAACTGTTTTTT.

The V gene is TRBV25-1, the J gene TRBJ2-3, with a possible D match to TRBD1 (5 bases). Per the germline V gene, CDR1 is MGHDK and CDR2 is SYGVNS. Trimming took off 9 bases at V and 1 base at J, with 11 bases between the two ends. This CDR3 has 13 residues. The CDR3 DNA sequence: TGTGCCAGTCGAATGACAGGCACAGATACGCAGTATTTT. Protein product: CASRMTGTDTQYF.

The J gene is TRBJ2-5, the V gene TRBV5-1; TRBD1 is a possible D gene (6 bases). Per germline, CDR1 SGHRS and CDR2 YFSETQ. The V end was cut by 4 bases, the J end by 5 bases, with 27 bases between. The CDR3 has 18 amino acids. The CDR3 DNA follows: TGCGCCAGCAGCCCCTTTCTTGGAGAACGAGGGGGAGAGGAGACCCAGTACTTC. This codes for CASSPFLGERGGEETQYF. Complete variable domain (other parts from reference TRBV5-1 and TRBJ2-5): KAGVTQTPRYLIKTRGQQVTLSCSPISGHRSVSWYQQTPGQGLQFLFEYFSETQRNKGNFPGRFSGRQFSNSRSEMNVSTLELGDSALYLCASSPFLGERGGEETQYFGPGTRLLVL.

The rearrangement uses TRBV19 and TRBJ1-5; 7 nucleotides align to TRBD1. Germline V CDR1 and CDR2: LNHDA, SQIVND (reference sequence). Trimming cost V 3 bases and J 10 bases; bases outside gene matches: 15. The CDR3 loop spans 16 amino acids. This chain's CDR3 is CASSMRATGKGSPQHF. The CDR3 DNA reads as TGTGCCAGTAGTATGAGGGCGACAGGGAAGGGGAGTCCCCAGCATTTT. Full variable domain (rest looked up from reference TRBV19 and TRBJ1-5): DGGITQSPKYLFRKEGQNVTLSCEQNLNHDAMYWYRQDPGQGLRLIYYSQIVNDFQKGDIAEGYSVSREKKESFPLTVTSAQKNPTAFYLCASSMRATGKGSPQHFGDGTRLSIL.

The J gene is TRBJ2-4, the V gene TRBV20-1; no reliable D call. The CDR3 is 11 residues long. Germline V CDR1 and CDR2: DFQATT, SNEGSKA (reference sequence). Trimming shortened V by 6 bases and J by 2 bases, and 5 bases separated the two germline ends. The CDR3, as DNA: TGCAGTGCCCTAACCAAAAACATTCAGTACTTC. It encodes CSALTKNIQYF.

V is TRBV9 and J is TRBJ2-1, with D possibly being TRBD2 (6 bases). This CDR3 is 14 amino acids long. Per germline, CDR1 SGDLS and CDR2 YYNGEE. Trimming pared 4 bases from V and 8 bases from J, leaving 16 bases between. CDR3 in amino acids: CASSLGGGKDEQFF. The CDR3 DNA is TGTGCCAGCAGCTTAGGTGGAGGGAAGGATGAGCAGTTCTTC.

This clone was found once. J is TRBJ1-4 and V is TRBV5-1; 7 bases align to TRBD1. Germline values: CDR1 SGHRS, CDR2 YFSETQ. Trimming cost V 3 bases and J 0 bases; bases outside gene matches: 8. The CDR3 loop spans 17 amino acids. CDR3 residues: CASSSTGRGATNEKLFF. The CDR3 DNA reads TGCGCCAGCAGCTCGACAGGGCGGGGGGCAACTAATGAAAAACTGTTTTTT.